These T cell receptor beta chains were read from a single sample in a study of blood T cell repertoires in COVID-19. The assay was immunoSEQ multiplex PCR, and TCRdb's table has in-frame clones only and misses some. Altogether roughly 100,000 clones are present, 88% being singletons, with the ten largest covering around 4.9%. Material for sequencing was peripheral blood. Receptor source: a woman of 80 years or more with active COVID-19. Each CDR3 is given with its conserved first and last residue. The D gene is left open where the match is weak. Part of the rows lack a size; the others show once, few, many or a class for expanded clones.

size	V	D	J	CDR3	DNA
.	TRBV27	TRBD1	TRBJ1-2	CASSRDREGNYGYTF	TGTGCCAGCAGTCGGGACAGGGAAGGTAACTATGGCTACACCTTC
.	TRBV5-5	.	TRBJ2-5	CASSLYAPGETQYF	TGTGCCAGCAGCTTGTACGCGCCGGGAGAGACCCAGTACTTC
.	TRBV24-1	TRBD1	TRBJ1-2	CATSDLGQLIYYGYTF	TGTGCCACCAGTGACCTGGGACAGCTAATATACTATGGCTACACCTTC
.	TRBV6-1	TRBD1	TRBJ1-4	CASSEGQGIQKLFF	TGTGCCAGCAGTGAAGGACAGGGTATTCAAAAACTGTTTTTT
.	TRBV7-2	.	TRBJ2-7	CASSTGTQLYYEQYF	TGTGCCAGCAGTACCGGGACTCAACTTTACTACGAGCAGTACTTC
.	TRBV5-1	.	TRBJ1-1	CASSSLQRMNTEAFF	TGCGCCAGCAGCTCTCTACAGAGAATGAACACTGAAGCTTTCTTT
many	TRBV7-3	TRBD1	TRBJ1-1	CASSINRGREAFF	TGTGCCAGCAGCATAAACAGGGGGCGCGAGGCTTTCTTT
.	TRBV19	.	TRBJ2-6	CASRTFSTEASGANVLTF	TGTGCCAGTAGAACCTTTTCGACAGAGGCGTCTGGGGCCAACGTCCTGACTTTC
.	TRBV7-2	TRBD1	TRBJ2-1	CASSPDRGRFQFF	TGTGCCAGCAGCCCAGACAGGGGCCGTTTCCAGTTCTTC
.	TRBV7-9	TRBD2	TRBJ2-1	CASSPLPGRLAGVNEQFF	TGTGCCAGCAGCCCCCTCCCGGGGCGACTAGCGGGAGTCAATGAGCAGTTCTTC
.	TRBV6-2/TRBV6-3	.	TRBJ1-2	CASSDRTDGYTF	TGTGCCAGCAGTGACAGGACAGATGGCTACACCTTC
.	TRBV30	TRBD1	TRBJ1-6	CAWSWAGRLTGAASPLHF	TGTGCCTGGAGTTGGGCCGGTAGGCTGACAGGGGCAGCTTCACCCCTCCACTTT
.	TRBV7-9	TRBD1	TRBJ2-5	CASSLGDRGRQEGQYF	TGTGCCAGCAGCTTAGGGGACAGGGGTCGTCAGGAGGGCCAGTACTTC
.	TRBV5-1	.	TRBJ2-2	CASSLPARNTGELFF	TGCGCCAGCAGCCTCCCAGCGCGGAACACCGGGGAGCTGTTTTTT
.	TRBV7-6	.	TRBJ2-1	CASSLGVGGYNEQFF	TGTGCCAGCAGCTTAGGGGTGGGAGGCTACAATGAGCAGTTCTTC
.	TRBV7-2	TRBD2	TRBJ2-3	CASSPGTSGTDTQYF	TGTGCCAGCAGCCCCGGGACTAGCGGCACAGATACGCAGTATTTT
.	TRBV11-2	TRBD2	TRBJ2-1	CASSPPFSGSKAEQFF	TGTGCCAGCAGCCCTCCCTTTAGCGGGAGCAAGGCTGAGCAGTTCTTC
.	TRBV19	TRBD2	TRBJ2-5	CASSISTSRETQYF	TGTGCCAGTAGTATTTCGACTAGCCGTGAGACCCAGTACTTC
once	TRBV4-1	.	TRBJ2-5	CASSPGLAVYQETQYF	TGCGCCAGCAGTCCTGGGCTAGCAGTGTACCAAGAGACCCAGTACTTC
.	TRBV3-1/TRBV3-2	.	TRBJ1-1	CASSFGGTEAFF	TGTGCCAGCAGTTTCGGGGGCACTGAAGCTTTCTTT
.	TRBV11-3	TRBD2	TRBJ2-3	CASSLDLTAGGSDTQYF	TGTGCCAGCAGCTTAGATCTAACAGCGGGAGGCTCGGATACGCAGTATTTT
.	TRBV15	TRBD1	TRBJ2-5	CATSRGQAGRKTQYF	TGTGCCACCAGCCGGGGACAGGCCGGGCGGAAGACCCAGTACTTC